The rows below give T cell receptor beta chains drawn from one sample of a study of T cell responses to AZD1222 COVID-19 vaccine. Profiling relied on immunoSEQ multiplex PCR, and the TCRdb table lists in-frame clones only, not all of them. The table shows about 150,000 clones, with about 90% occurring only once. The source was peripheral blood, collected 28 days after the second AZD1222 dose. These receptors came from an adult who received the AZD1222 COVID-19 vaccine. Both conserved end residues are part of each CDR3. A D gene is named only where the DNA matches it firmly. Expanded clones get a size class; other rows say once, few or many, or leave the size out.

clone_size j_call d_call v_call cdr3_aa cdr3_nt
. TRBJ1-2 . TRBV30 CAWSVNLVGLYGYTF TGTGCCTGGAGTGTAAATTTGGTGGGCCTCTATGGCTACACCTTC
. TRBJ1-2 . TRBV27 CASLGARRGYTF TGTGCCAGCTTAGGGGCGCGGAGGGGCTACACCTTC
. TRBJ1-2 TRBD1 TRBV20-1 CSASQGAGDYGYTF TGCAGTGCAAGTCAGGGGGCAGGCGACTATGGCTACACCTTC
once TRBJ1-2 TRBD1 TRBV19 CASSTTGTGGLYGYTF TGTGCCAGTAGTACAACCGGGACAGGGGGCCTCTATGGCTACACCTTC
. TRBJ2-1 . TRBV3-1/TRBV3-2 CASSQEPTTISSYNEQFF TGTGCCAGCAGCCAAGAGCCCACGACAATCAGCTCCTACAATGAGCAGTTCTTC
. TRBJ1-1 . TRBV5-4 CASTRGAEAFF TGTGCCAGCACCCGAGGGGCTGAAGCTTTCTTT
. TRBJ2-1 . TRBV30 CACGPMKGYNEQFF TGTGCCTGCGGGCCGATGAAGGGCTACAATGAGCAGTTCTTC
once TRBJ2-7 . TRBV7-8 CASSLAPGEQYF TGTGCCAGCAGCTTAGCCCCGGGGGAGCAGTACTTC
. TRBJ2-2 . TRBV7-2 CASSQSEGTGELFF TGTGCCAGCAGCCAAAGCGAGGGCACCGGGGAGCTGTTTTTT
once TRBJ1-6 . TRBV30 CAWRSGARNSPLHF TGTGCCTGGAGATCTGGGGCCCGTAATTCACCCCTCCACTTT
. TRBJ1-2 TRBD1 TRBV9 CASSVEGGPRTGRYYGYTF TGTGCCAGCAGCGTAGAGGGGGGCCCCCGGACAGGGAGGTACTATGGCTACACCTTC
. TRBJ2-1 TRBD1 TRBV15 CATSTRGHVNEQFF TGTGCCACCAGCACCAGGGGGCATGTGAATGAGCAGTTCTTC
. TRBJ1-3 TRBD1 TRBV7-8 CASSPTTGSGNTIYF TGTGCCAGCAGCCCCACGACAGGGTCTGGAAACACCATATATTTT
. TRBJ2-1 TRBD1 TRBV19 CASRKGTGIISEQFF TGTGCCAGTAGGAAGGGGACAGGGATAATATCGGAGCAGTTCTTC
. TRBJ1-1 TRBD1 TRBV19 CASSSQGATEAFF TGTGCCAGTAGTAGTCAGGGGGCGACTGAAGCTTTCTTT
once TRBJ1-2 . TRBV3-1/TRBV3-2 CASSPPRANYGYTF TGTGCCAGCAGCCCCCCCCGGGCTAACTATGGCTACACCTTC
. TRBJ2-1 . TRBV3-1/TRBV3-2 CASSQDLRNEQFF TGTGCCAGCAGCCAAGATCTGAGGAATGAGCAGTTCTTC
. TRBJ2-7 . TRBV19 CASSMGIGVRPYEQYF TGTGCCAGTAGTATGGGGATAGGGGTCCGTCCCTACGAGCAGTACTTC
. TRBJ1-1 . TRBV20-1 CSVEGVTEAFF TGCAGTGTGGAGGGGGTAACTGAAGCTTTCTTT
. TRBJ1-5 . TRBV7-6 CASSREAGQPQHF TGTGCCAGCAGCCGTGAGGCCGGCCAGCCCCAGCATTTT
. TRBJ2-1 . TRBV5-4 CASSQGPNGEQFF TGTGCCAGCAGCCAGGGGCCGAACGGTGAGCAGTTCTTC
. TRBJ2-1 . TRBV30 CAWSVLGRTSYNEQFF TGTGCCTGGAGTGTACTAGGGCGGACCTCCTACAATGAGCAGTTCTTC
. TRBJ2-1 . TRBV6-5 CASSYGFWGSYNEQFF TGTGCCAGCAGTTACGGCTTCTGGGGCTCCTACAATGAGCAGTTCTTC
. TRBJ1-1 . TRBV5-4 CASSLGSLNTEAFF TGTGCCAGCAGCTTGGGTAGTCTGAACACTGAAGCTTTCTTT
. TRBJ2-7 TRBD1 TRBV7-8 CASSGGGQLYEQYF TGTGCCAGCAGCGGTGGGGGACAGTTATACGAGCAGTACTTC
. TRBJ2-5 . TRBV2 CASSERVQETQYF TGTGCCAGCAGTGAAAGGGTACAAGAGACCCAGTACTTC
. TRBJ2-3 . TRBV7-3 CASSLIGGPQDTQYF TGTGCCAGCAGCTTAATTGGGGGACCACAAGATACGCAGTATTTT
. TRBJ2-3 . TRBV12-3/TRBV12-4 CASSLGDTQYF TGTGCCAGCAGTTTAGGAGATACGCAGTATTTT
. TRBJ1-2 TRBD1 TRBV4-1 CASSHPLGQGAGGYTF TGCGCCAGCAGCCACCCCCTGGGGCAGGGGGCTGGAGGCTACACCTTC
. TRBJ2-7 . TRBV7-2 CASSSDEESIDEQYF TGTGCCAGCAGCTCCGACGAGGAGTCCATCGACGAGCAGTACTTC
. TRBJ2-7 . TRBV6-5 CASDRTTYEQYF TGTGCCAGTGACAGGACTACCTACGAGCAGTACTTC
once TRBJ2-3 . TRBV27 CASSPRGDPTDTQYF TGTGCCAGCAGTCCCCGTGGCGACCCCACAGATACGCAGTATTTT
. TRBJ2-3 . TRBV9 CASSVGALLTDTQYF TGTGCCAGCAGCGTAGGGGCACTCCTCACAGATACGCAGTATTTT
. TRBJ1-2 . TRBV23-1 CASMKAGAGYTF TGCGCCAGCATGAAGGCCGGGGCGGGCTACACCTTC
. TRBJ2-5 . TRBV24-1 CATSDSGQFRETQYF TGTGCCACCAGTGATTCTGGACAGTTTCGGGAGACCCAGTACTTC
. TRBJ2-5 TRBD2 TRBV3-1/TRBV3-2 CASSQTASGSRETQYF TGTGCCAGCAGCCAAACGGCTAGCGGGAGTCGTGAGACCCAGTACTTC
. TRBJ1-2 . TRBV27 CASSPRPNYGYTF TGTGCCAGCAGCCCCAGGCCTAACTATGGCTACACCTTC
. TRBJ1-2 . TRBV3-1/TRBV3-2 CASSQDGGNYGYTF TGTGCCAGCAGCCAAGATGGGGGGAACTATGGCTACACCTTC
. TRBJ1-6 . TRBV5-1 CASTLDGQGESPLHF TGCGCCAGCACTTTGGATGGGCAGGGTGAATCACCCCTCCACTTT
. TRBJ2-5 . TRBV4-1 CASSLKGAAGTQYF TGCGCCAGCAGCCTAAAAGGGGCCGCGGGGACCCAGTACTTC
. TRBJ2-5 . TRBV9 CASSVGASSETQYF TGTGCCAGCAGCGTAGGGGCTTCTTCAGAGACCCAGTACTTC
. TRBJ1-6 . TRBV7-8 CASRGGSVSSPLHF TGTGCCAGCCGGGGCGGCTCTGTCAGTTCACCCCTCCACTTT
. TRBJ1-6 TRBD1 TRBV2 CASSWRGDRNSPLHF TGTGCCAGCAGTTGGAGGGGGGACAGAAATTCACCCCTCCACTTT
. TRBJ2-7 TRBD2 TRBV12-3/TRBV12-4 CASSLAERDEQYF TGTGCCAGCAGCCTAGCGGAGCGGGACGAGCAGTACTTC
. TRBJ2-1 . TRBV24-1 CATSQPPSEQFF TGTGCCACCAGTCAACCTCCAAGTGAGCAGTTCTTC
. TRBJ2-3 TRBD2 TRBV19 CASSSSGSSDTQYF TGTGCCAGTAGTAGCAGCGGGAGTTCAGATACGCAGTATTTT
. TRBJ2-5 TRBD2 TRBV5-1 CASSFGTTQETQYF TGCGCCAGCAGCTTCGGGACTACCCAAGAGACCCAGTACTTC
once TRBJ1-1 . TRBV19 CASSIGTMNTEAFF TGTGCCAGTAGTATAGGCACCATGAACACTGAAGCTTTCTTT
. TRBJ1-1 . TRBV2 CASSIGGPGAFF TGTGCCAGCAGTATCGGGGGGCCCGGGGCTTTCTTT
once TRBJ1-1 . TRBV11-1 CASSFQGPTEAFF TGTGCCAGCAGCTTCCAAGGGCCAACTGAAGCTTTCTTT
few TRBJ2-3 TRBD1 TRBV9 CASTNQGGTDTQYF TGTGCCAGCACGAATCAGGGGGGCACAGATACGCAGTATTTT
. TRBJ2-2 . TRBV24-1 CATATWDGLFFWLFF TGTGCCACGGCGACCTGGGACGGCCTTTTTTTCTGGCTGTTTTTT
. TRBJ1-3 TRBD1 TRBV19 CATAQGAGNTIYF TGTGCCACCGCCCAGGGGGCGGGAAACACCATATATTTT
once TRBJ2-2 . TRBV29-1 CSVADTGELFF TGCAGCGTCGCGGACACCGGGGAGCTGTTTTTT